This T cell receptor (beta chain) is drawn from a study of T cell changes during pregnancy in multiple sclerosis. Sequencing used immunoSEQ multiplex PCR; TCRdb keeps in-frame clones, though not all of them. Of tens of thousands of clones in the sample, about 92% were seen once. Germline lookup yields CDR1 SGHNT and CDR2 YENEEA. The CDR3 is made up of 14 amino acids. Trimming shortened V by 5 bases and J by 6 bases, and 14 bases separated the two germline ends. The sequence was collected from a female donor in good health, enrolled as a control in a pregnancy study. The rearrangement uses TRBV11-3 and TRBJ2-1; D perhaps matches TRBD1 (6 bases). The material sequenced was peripheral blood, taken in the first trimester of pregnancy. The CDR3 DNA follows: TGTGCCAGCAGCCCAGGACAGTTTACCAATGAGCAGTTCTTC. Protein sequence: CASSPGQFTNEQFF. The full variable domain, rest sourced from reference TRBV11-3 and TRBJ2-1, is EAGVVQSPRYKIIEKKQPVAFWCNPISGHNTLYWYLQNLGQGPELLIRYENEEAVDDSQLPKDRFSAERLKGVDSTLKIQPAELGDSAVYLCASSPGQFTNEQFFGPGTRLTVL.